A selection of T cell receptor beta chains follows, all from one sample in a study of regulatory T cells in long-lasting Graves disease. TCRdb called the multiplex PCR reads again in MiXCR, with one record for every CDR3 protein. This table holds approximately 440,000 distinct CDR3 sequences, around 15% found once. These sequences were also reported in another study, on T cells in Graves' hyperthyroidism and ophthalmopathy.

The sequencing here drew on peripheral blood mononuclear cells (PBMCs), taken at new diagnosis, from a patient treated with antithyroid drugs. The receptor source for this set is a man in his forties or fifties with Graves disease. CDR3s include the opening cysteine and the closing phenylalanine or tryptophan. A D gene is named only where the DNA matches it firmly. Not every row has a clone size; where given, it reads once, few, many or a size class.

clone_size j_call v_call d_call cdr3_nt cdr3_aa
many TRBJ2-7 TRBV10-3 TRBD1 TGTGCCATCAGTGAGAGGGGACAGGGGTTTTCCGAGCAGTACTTC CAISERGQGFSEQYF
few TRBJ2-2 TRBV20-1 TRBD2 TGCAGTGCTACTACTAGCGGGGGGAACACCGGGGAGCTGTTTTTT CSATTSGGNTGELFF
many TRBJ2-3 TRBV20-1 NA TGCAGTGCTTCCGACGGGTGGGATACGCAGTATTTT CSASDGWDTQYF
few TRBJ2-5 TRBV12-3/TRBV12-4 TRBD2 TGTGCCAGCAGTTTGGACGGACTAGCGGGAGTGGGGGAGACCCAGTACTTC CASSLDGLAGVGETQYF
NA TRBJ1-3 TRBV6-1 NA TGTGCCAGCACCTTCGGGGGGTTCTCTGGAAACACCATATATTTT CASTFGGFSGNTIYF
many TRBJ2-7 TRBV28 TRBD2 TGTGCCAGCAGTACCCCTGGACTAGCGGGAGTCTACGAGCAGTACTTC CASSTPGLAGVYEQYF
NA TRBJ2-3 TRBV12-3/TRBV12-4 NA TGTGCCAGCAGTTTCGGGCGCACGCCTAGCACAGATACGCAGTATTTT CASSFGRTPSTDTQYF
NA TRBJ2-7 TRBV7-2 TRBD1 TGTGCCAGCAGCCCCCGATCGGGACAGGGAAACTACGAGCAGTACTTC CASSPRSGQGNYEQYF
many TRBJ2-5 TRBV9 TRBD2 TGTGCCAGCAGCACCCTACTAGGGCGGGAGGCCCAGTACTTC CASSTLLGREAQYF
many TRBJ2-3 TRBV5-1 TRBD1 TGTGCCAGCAGCTTCCCACAGGGGGCCTCAGATACGCAGTATTTT CASSFPQGASDTQYF
NA TRBJ2-1 TRBV10-1 NA TGCGCCAGCAGTGAGAGATTTTTCGGCAATGAGCAGTTCTTC CASSERFFGNEQFF
few TRBJ2-3 TRBV5-4 NA TGTGCCAGCTGGAGGGGGAGGGCCGCCGCAGATACGCAGTATTTT CASWRGRAAADTQYF
NA TRBJ2-1 TRBV14 TRBD2 TGTGCCAGCAGCCAGGGTCCGGGACTAGCGGGAGGGCGACACAATGAGCAGTTCTTC CASSQGPGLAGGRHNEQFF
few TRBJ1-2 TRBV12-5 NA TGTGCTAGTGTCTTTGCGAGGGCAGTGGACAACTATGGCTACACCTTC CASVFARAVDNYGYTF
few TRBJ2-1 TRBV6-2/TRBV6-3 NA TGTGCCAGCAGTTCAATCCATGAGCAGTTCTTC CASSSIHEQFF
NA TRBJ2-7 TRBV28 NA TGTGCCAGCAGCGATGCCGGGACACCTATCGAGCAGTACTTC CASSDAGTPIEQYF
few TRBJ2-1 TRBV19 TRBD2 TGTGCCAGTAGTATATCGGGGCGGGGACTAGCGGGAAATGAGCAGTTCTTC CASSISGRGLAGNEQFF
many TRBJ2-7 TRBV5-1 TRBD1 TGTGCCAGCAGCTTGGGACAGCGGTCCTACGAGCAGTACTTC CASSLGQRSYEQYF
few TRBJ2-2 TRBV5-1 TRBD2 TGCGCCAGCAGCCTGAGGACTAGCGGGAGTTTGTACACCGGGGAGCTGTTTTTT CASSLRTSGSLYTGELFF
NA TRBJ2-5 TRBV30 TRBD2 TGTGCCTGGAGTGTACCAACTAGCGGGAACCAAGAGACCCAGTACTTC CAWSVPTSGNQETQYF
many TRBJ2-7 TRBV27 TRBD1 TGTGCCAGCAGTGCGCGCGGACAGGGCTACGAGCAGTACTTC CASSARGQGYEQYF
few TRBJ2-5 TRBV10-1 TRBD2 TGCGCCACCCCCATGGGGACTAGCGGGAGACAAGAGACCCAGTACTTC CATPMGTSGRQETQYF
NA TRBJ1-5 TRBV28 NA TGTGCCAGCAGTTTTTCGGGCTTCCCCGGGGCCCAGCATTTT CASSFSGFPGAQHF
many TRBJ2-3 TRBV2 NA TGTGCCAGCAGTGAAGAGAGCGGGTACACAGATACGCAGTATTTT CASSEESGYTDTQYF
NA TRBJ2-4 TRBV3-1 TRBD1 TGTGCCAGCAAACGTAGGACAGGGAAGAACATTCAGTACTTC CASKRRTGKNIQYF
many TRBJ1-4 TRBV2 NA TGTGCCAGCAGGCTTGGGGGCCGGGCTGAAAAACTGTTTTTT CASRLGGRAEKLFF
NA TRBJ2-2 TRBV3-1 TRBD2 TGTGCCAGCAGCCAAGAGCGGCTAGCGGGAGTGGGGGAGCTGTTTTTT CASSQERLAGVGELFF
few TRBJ1-6 TRBV12-3/TRBV12-4 TRBD1 TGTGCCAGCAGTTCTACGGGACAGGGGGCGACCCACTTT CASSSTGQGATHF
NA TRBJ2-7 TRBV20-1 TRBD2 TGCAGTGCCATTAAAACCGGGACTAATGCTTACGAGCAGTACTTC CSAIKTGTNAYEQYF
few TRBJ2-5 TRBV11-3 NA TGTGCCAGCAGCTTAAGGGCGTGGGAGACCCAGTACTTC CASSLRAWETQYF
many TRBJ1-2 TRBV3-1 NA TGTGCCAGCAGCGATCGGCCCTCTAACTATGGCTACACCTTC CASSDRPSNYGYTF
many TRBJ2-3 TRBV12-3/TRBV12-4 NA TGTGCCAGCAGTTTCCCTAGGGGCACAGATACGCAGTATTTT CASSFPRGTDTQYF
NA TRBJ2-7 TRBV20-1 TRBD2 TGCAGTGCTAAGGCGGGAGACAAGGGGTTTTGGGCGGACGAGCAGTACTTC CSAKAGDKGFWADEQYF
many TRBJ2-7 TRBV3-1 TRBD2 TGTGCCAGCAGCCCGCGGACTAGCGGGAGGTCCAACGAGCAGTACTTC CASSPRTSGRSNEQYF
many TRBJ2-7 TRBV7-9 TRBD1 TGTGCCAGCAGCTTAGACCCGGGACAGGGGGCCTCCTACGAGCAGTACTTC CASSLDPGQGASYEQYF
many TRBJ2-5 TRBV11-2 NA TGTGCCAGCAGCTTAGGGACCACGGCTCAGTACTTC CASSLGTTAQYF
many TRBJ1-4 TRBV28 TRBD1 TGTGCCAGCAGTGGCACAGGGGGCTTAACCGAAAAACTGTTTTTT CASSGTGGLTEKLFF
NA TRBJ2-5 TRBV12-3/TRBV12-4 TRBD1 TGTGCCAGCAGTTTACCCCGGACAGGTCAAGAGACCCAGTACTTC CASSLPRTGQETQYF
many TRBJ2-5 TRBV28 NA TGTGCCAGCACCCTCGGAGGGACGCCTCAAGAGACCCAGTACTTC CASTLGGTPQETQYF
NA TRBJ2-7 TRBV4-2 NA TGTGCCAGCAGCCAAGACTCGACTAGTCGGGGGTCCTACGAGCAGTACTTC CASSQDSTSRGSYEQYF
NA TRBJ2-7 TRBV6-1 NA TGTGCCAGCAGTGAAACCGGGATTGACGAGCAGTACTTC CASSETGIDEQYF
NA TRBJ2-3 TRBV5-1 NA TGTGCCAGCAGCCAAATTATCAGGGCTACCCTTAGCACAGATACGCAGTATTTT CASSQIIRATLSTDTQYF
NA TRBJ1-5 TRBV12-5 NA TGTGCTAGTGGTTTCCCCGTGACAGCTCAGCCCCAGCATTTT CASGFPVTAQPQHF
many TRBJ2-5 TRBV2 NA TGTGCCAGCAGTGGGTCCGAGACCCAGTACTTC CASSGSETQYF
few TRBJ1-2 TRBV5-1 NA TGCGCCAGCAGCAAGTCTCGGGTTGGGCATGGCTACACCTTC CASSKSRVGHGYTF
few TRBJ1-3 TRBV3-1 NA TGTGCCAGCAGCCTGGACAGAGGAAACACCATATATTTT CASSLDRGNTIYF
NA TRBJ2-1 TRBV10-1 NA TGCGCCAGCAGTGAGTCATTAGGGACTTTTACCCGGGATGAGCAGTTCTTC CASSESLGTFTRDEQFF
NA TRBJ1-1 TRBV4-2 TRBD1 TGTGCCAGCAGCCAAGAAAACCACAGGGGAAACACTGAAGCTTTCTTT CASSQENHRGNTEAFF
NA TRBJ2-2 TRBV5-1 NA TGCGCCAGCAGCCCCGAATTGCCCGTGGGGGAGCTGTTTTTT CASSPELPVGELFF
few TRBJ1-5 TRBV12-3/TRBV12-4 TRBD1 TGTGCCAGCGCCAGGGGGGGCAATCAGCCCCAGCATTTT CASARGGNQPQHF
many TRBJ2-7 TRBV18 NA TGTGCCAGCTCGTCCCTCGGACGGACTTACGAGCAGTACTTC CASSSLGRTYEQYF
NA TRBJ2-5 TRBV19 TRBD2 TGTGCCAGTAGTACCGGGACTAGCGGTTCAGGGACCCAGTACTTC CASSTGTSGSGTQYF
NA TRBJ1-2 TRBV19 NA TGTGCCAGTAGCAGTTCGGACAGAAGATTCTATGGCTACACCTTC CASSSSDRRFYGYTF
many TRBJ1-4 TRBV28 NA TGTGCCAGCAGTTTAGGGCAGGAGAGTGAAAAACTGTTTTTT CASSLGQESEKLFF
NA TRBJ2-7 TRBV15 NA TGTGCCACCAGCAGAGAACAGCGCAGCTCCTACGAGCAGTACTTC CATSREQRSSYEQYF